This TCR beta chain was identified in a study of blood T cells in healthy people across ages. Points on this clonotype: The antigen remains unidentified.

Findings and limits, study-wide: Long-lived and aged donors differed, with more naive CD4+ cells and higher diversity in the long-lived.

The V gene's germline CDR1 is DFQATT and CDR2 SNEGSKA (reference sequence). This CDR3 region has 10 residues. V lost 3 bases and J lost 5, with 3 bases in between. Donors were healthy Caucasian individuals from Russia aged about 6 to 90. A J-beta primer mix and a sample-barcoded 5' primer were used in a second PCR of about 7 to 12 cycles. The template-switch adaptor, which had 12 random nucleotides, put a tag on each cDNA molecule. Via MiXCR, TCRdb re-called the 5' RACE reads, giving one row per CDR3 protein. The repertoire has over a million distinct CDR3 sequences, roughly 59% of them found once; the top ten carry approximately 7%.

Sequencing was performed on blood. The receptor's source is a man aged 18 to 35 in good health. This chain uses TRBV20-1 with TRBJ2-3; D remains ambiguous. DNA for the CDR3: TGCAGTGCTAGGAAAGATACGCAGTATTTT. As protein: CSARKDTQYF.